This entry describes one TCR beta chain. Its binding antigen is unknown. The protocol used for the library was the immunoSEQ multiplex PCR assay. For the multiplex PCR, a mixture combining 60 forward primers for TCR Vbeta segments and 13 reverse primers for TCR Jbeta segments was used. The CDR3 region of rearranged TCR beta genes was amplified from genomic DNA with a multiplex PCR assay. The Illumina HiSeq System was used to sequence the amplified TCR beta libraries as 87-base-pair reads. In the original analysis: Across the 670 or so repertoires, a later analysis counted around 80 million unique TCR beta chains, some 11 million of which were shared by at least two donors. To remove PCR and sequencing errors, raw reads were error-corrected and collapsed into unique sequences using a nearest-neighbor algorithm that merged closely related sequences. CDR3 sequences were aligned to IMGT reference sequences to assign V, D and J gene segments. For a sequence to be retained, a match of at least six nucleotides to both a V gene segment and a J gene segment was required. A rearrangement counted as productive if the CDR3 had no stop codons and remained in frame with V and J, and every other rearrangement counted as non-productive. Following IMGT convention, CDR3 was defined as the stretch from the second conserved V-encoded cysteine up to the conserved J-encoded phenylalanine. Sequences without an unambiguous match to a single V gene segment were excluded from the earlier analysis of almost 600 of the donors. An earlier analysis of about 590 of the donors classified V segments as functional when productive rearrangements were above 56.7% and as segregating when the standard deviation between donors was above 5%. A statistical classification framework was developed to diagnose cytomegalovirus status using the catalog of TCR beta chain sequences. V and J gene assignment, in a later analysis, came from comparing TCR nucleotide sequences with IMGT/GENE-DB human TR gene sequences. The TCRdist pipeline was used in a later analysis to assign CDR3 sequences and most-parsimonious VDJ recombination scenarios. In a later analysis, every TCR beta chain was defined by the combination of its CDR3 amino acid sequence and its V-gene family, and reads without a unique V-gene family were dropped. To address suspected cross-contamination and a sequencing artifact, a later analysis removed roughly 640 highly shared, low-generation-probability nucleotide sequences. In a later analysis, a clonal expansion index for each public chain was calculated from normalized within-repertoire ranks of inferred template counts. Generation probabilities in a later analysis came from a VDJ recombination model fitted to out-of-frame rearrangements, and those results were checked against IGoR. Hypergeometric tests were used in a later analysis to score TCR-TCR, TCR-HLA and TCR-CMV co-occurrence, with a repertoire-size bias correction applied to the TCR pairs. False discovery rates were estimated in a later analysis by permuting HLA or CMV assignments 20 times. In a later analysis, co-occurring TCRs were grouped with DBSCAN, and TCRdist sequence similarity was added when clustering was performed within HLA-allele-positive subsets. Repertoires with fewer than 30,000 or more than 120,000 public chains, plus five repertoires with anomalous nucleotide sharing, were excluded from co-occurrence clustering. Imported from immuneACCESS, the table was reduced by TCRdb to in-frame sequences with V and J called. These copies leave out some clones; in studies compared against another copy, an unresolved V gene accounts for under half, and the cause of the remainder is not known. The D gene and trimming were derived from the DNA, and the V and J assignments and clone size from that table. This sample's table carries 190,000 or so clones. Of the sample, 0.74% is held by the ten largest clones.

The cohort comprised around 690 healthy bone marrow donors. All cohort members were sampled while nominally healthy, although unrecorded immune exposures were likely present. The donor tested CMV seronegative and was one of the 352 seronegative cohort members. Every donor gave a peripheral blood sample, and the peripheral blood mononuclear cells from that sample were used for TCR beta sequencing. The Qiagen DNeasy Blood Extraction Kit was used to extract genomic DNA from the blood cell samples. The record originates from a study of cytomegalovirus exposure and HLA in healthy donors (dated by TCRdb to 2016 to 2017). For context, the study as a whole: An earlier analysis of approximately 640 of the donors reported 250 to 350 Gb of sequence data and 100 million to 140 million unique TCR beta sequences from 150 million to 200 million T cells. An early release covering about 600 HLA-typed donors comprised approximately 300 gigabases of sequencing data and around 80 million unique TCR sequences. Of the roughly 400 genotyped donors, 75% to 85% were placed in the genetic ancestry cluster associated with self-reported Caucasian donors. The study aimed to test whether signatures of past pathogen exposure could be identified by cataloging public T cell receptors. Using immunosequencing, the study profiled T cell repertoires from 550 to 750 subjects and related those repertoires to cytomegalovirus serostatus. Along with the roughly 670-subject first cohort, a separate validation cohort of over a hundred different subjects was used. To predict cytomegalovirus infection status, the study brought together high-throughput TCR immunosequencing, statistical association of individual TCRs with disease status, and machine learning. A later analysis re-analyzed previously published TCR beta repertoires from 666 donors and added high-resolution HLA genotyping to study TCR occurrence patterns. Rather than drawing on any new phenotypic data, the later analysis identified candidate immune exposures from TCR beta sequences and the way those sequences occurred across donors. To decide whether each TCR beta V gene segment behaved as functional or pseudogenic, an earlier analysis of some 540 of the donors relied on high-throughput TCR beta sequencing. Alongside the repertoire data, information on donor age, sex, ethnicity and CMV serostatus was compiled. Genome-wide SNP genotypes for about 65% of the roughly 700 donors were used in a later genetic analysis, which treated that subset as a discovery cohort. Every repertoire in the discovery cohort had been generated on one and the same sequencing platform. Both class I and class II loci were covered by HLA typing, at four-digit resolution. The number of typed donors differed by locus: roughly 620-630 for A, B, C, DRB1 and DQB1; some 500 for DQA1; around 610 for DPA1; and 400 to 480 for DPB1. Four to six DR-DQ haplotypes were handled as single units for association and clustering, since linkage in the cohort was strong. Across approximately 400 genotyped donors of the cohort, an average of about 220,000 unique TCR beta nucleotide sequences per donor were sequenced, and roughly a sixth of those sequences were non-productive.

Inclusive of the bounding cysteine and phenylalanine, the CDR3 is 18 residues long. Only the CDR3 portion is preserved as DNA: 54 bases, with reading frame beginning at the first base. V loses 6 bases at its end and J loses 0 bases; junction bases beyond the gene matches: 7. Via the germline V gene, CDR1 is SNHLY and CDR2 FYNNEI. Beyond this particular receptor, the publication reports: In a later analysis, the rate of TCR association differed among HLA loci, with DRB1 alleles having the most associated TCRs and HLA-C alleles having the fewest. A later genetic analysis reported fewer N-insertions in productive TCRs among donors in an Asian-associated ancestry cluster than the 666-donor mean. The study listed 150 to 200 TCR beta chains as associated with cytomegalovirus. Most TCR sequences were observed very rarely across donors, whereas some public TCRs were present in many individuals. Broadly in line with IMGT annotations, most TCR beta V segments showed up in productive rearrangements about 87% or about 30% of the time in an earlier analysis of about 500 of the donors. Specific HLA alleles were associated with over 15,000 TCR beta sequences at a false discovery rate of 0.05 in a later analysis. Several of the top co-occurrence clusters appeared to be linked to parvovirus B19, influenza, CMV and Epstein-Barr virus, according to a later analysis. A later analysis found that HLA-associated TCR beta chains were more clonally expanded and had lower generation probabilities than equally common non-associated chains. A further reported finding was that TCR beta sequences accurately predicted the HLA-A and HLA-B alleles for most subjects in the first cohort. The authors suggested that the approach could potentially be extended to other disease states and immunological phenotypes. Assigning TCR associations to individual alleles was difficult when HLA alleles, especially DR and DQ, strongly co-occurred. Because HLA typing was missing for some donors at each locus, association tests included only the typed subset. V-gene and J-gene trimming of TCR beta chains was associated with a missense DCLRE1C variant in a later genetic analysis, and the association was replicated in an independent cohort. The cohort was sequenced for TCR beta chains only, and without alpha or paired-chain data the features that could be detected were limited. Presence/absence analyses assumed roughly uniform sequencing depth across donors, an assumption that may not hold. A few of the identified cytomegalovirus-associated TCR beta chains were confirmed in vitro to be specific for cytomegalovirus antigens. According to a later analysis, most CMV-associated TCR beta chains appeared to be HLA-restricted, and the HLA associations seemed to be driven largely by CMV exposure. The earlier analysis of some 540 of the donors excluded some 15 rarely observed V segments, including chromosome 9 orphons, because counts were too low. Linkage disequilibrium might explain the correlated functional status among segregating V segments, but an unknown experimental factor could not be ruled out. Some IMGT-functional V segments, including TRBV6-2 and TRBV6-3, could not be told apart with the 87-base-pair reads, so those segments were excluded. A group of highly shared sequence variants was considered likely to be a technical artifact of the sequencing pipeline. In both the original and validation cohorts, the classifier was reported to diagnose cytomegalovirus status with high specificity and sensitivity. CMV serostatus was the only immune exposure information available for the cohort.

The source material was PBMCs. This chain joins TRBV2 to TRBJ2-1; TRBD2 fits 14 bases in the junction. This sequence originates from a boy younger than 18 in good health and CMV-seronegative. CDR3 reads: CASRGTSGGESSYNEQFF. The DNA sequence reads TGTGCCAGCAGGGGGACTAGCGGGGGCGAAAGCTCCTACAATGAGCAGTTCTTC.